This T cell receptor beta chain was recovered during a study of shared clonotypes between healthy human individuals. Points from the study as a whole: Among a handful of donors, roughly 5% of naive CD4 clonotypes were found in common. Larger richness was generally estimated for naive than memory subsets.

V trimming: 8 bases; J trimming: 3 bases; junction bases outside the gene matches: 7. CDR3 length: 14 amino acids. Clones were read by immunoSEQ multiplex PCR, and TCRdb kept only the in-frame ones, dropping some. The data hold about 2.4 million clones, with roughly 93% observed a single time. On this clone: The target antigen is unknown.

The chain employs TRBV23-1 and TRBJ2-5; 9 bases align to TRBD1. TRBV23-1 is an ORF; its function is uncertain. The sequenced material came from naive CD4+ T cells from PBMCs. The subset is: CD45RA+ positively selected. The sequence was collected from a man aged 18 to 30 in good health. Some clones in this sample may be carry-over from other donors' samples. For the CDR3, the DNA is TGCGCCAGCCCACAGGGGGCGAGGGAAGAGACCCAGTACTTC. It specifies CASPQGAREETQYF.